These 18 T cell receptor beta chains were all obtained from the same sample, sequenced in a study of identical twins. One entry per CDR3 protein, called by TCRdb with MiXCR from the 5' RACE reads. The repertoire includes fewer than 550,000 distinct CDR3 sequences, 13% to 15% of them detected once, and 0.98% sits in the top ten. Another study also made use of these data, one on yellow fever vaccine responses in identical twins.

The sequenced material came from CD4+ T cells sorted from blood. All receptors come from a woman aged 18 to 35 in good health.

This clonotype was seen only a few times. V usage is TRBV11-3 and J usage is TRBJ2-3; D is perhaps TRBD2 (7 bases). This CDR3 spans 16 amino acids. V was clipped by 3 bases and J by 0 bases, with 13 bases between them. The V gene's germline CDR1 is SGHNT and CDR2 YENEEA. The CDR3 spells CASSFGGDTSTDTQYF. The DNA for the CDR3 is TGTGCCAGCAGCTTTGGGGGGGACACCAGCACAGATACGCAGTATTTT.

This chain connects TRBV3-1 to TRBJ1-5; D is possibly TRBD1 (5 bases). In germline, CDR1 is LGHDT, CDR2 YNNKEL (reference sequence). This CDR3 is 15 amino acids long. Trimming removed 1 base at V and 3 bases at J, with 10 bases between. The CDR3 coding sequence is TGTGCCAGCAGCCAAGCGACGACAGTCAATCAGCCCCAGCATTTT. This codes for CASSQATTVNQPQHF.

This clonotype was detected only a few times. The V call is TRBV12-3 or TRBV12-4, the J call TRBJ1-4; D unclear. V gave up 5 bases and J gave up 10 bases, with 14 bases separating them. This CDR3 has 13 amino acids. The CDR3 loop reads CASSVTRPGKLFF. The CDR3 bases are TGTGCCAGCAGTGTGACCCGACCGGGAAAACTGTTTTTT.

This clonotype was detected a few times. This chain uses TRBV14 with TRBJ2-1, with 8 bases fitting TRBD1. CDR3 length: 15 residues. The trim removed 4 bases at V and 6 bases at J, leaving 8 bases unmatched. Germline CDR1 and CDR2: SGHDN and FVKESK. In nucleotides, the CDR3 is TGTGCCAGCAGCCGAAGACAGGGGACCATCAATGAGCAGTTCTTC. Translating gives CASSRRQGTINEQFF.

This chain links TRBV19 with TRBJ2-1; 8 positions agree with TRBD2. Per germline, CDR1 LNHDA and CDR2 SQIVND (reference sequence). This CDR3 has 15 amino acids. Trimming cost V 1 base and J 8 bases; bases outside gene matches: 7. As DNA, the CDR3 is TGTGCCAGTAGTATAGGTGCGGGAGGCGAGGATGAGCAGTTCTTC. This sequence encodes CASSIGAGGEDEQFF.

Many counts were recorded for this clonotype. The chain links TRBV15 to TRBJ2-1; 10 bases match TRBD1. Per germline, CDR1 LNHNV and CDR2 YYDKDF (reference sequence). V gave up 0 bases and J gave up 9 bases; unmatched junction bases: 8. The CDR3 contains 16 residues. This CDR3 reads CATSRETGGAVGEQFF. The CDR3 DNA reads as TGTGCCACCAGCAGAGAGACAGGGGGCGCGGTTGGTGAGCAGTTCTTC.

This clonotype was picked up a small number of times. The chain combines TRBV7-2 with TRBJ2-3, with TRBD2 matching 9 bases. Germline assignment: CDR1 SGHTA and CDR2 FQGNSA. The junction had 7 bases not matched to a gene; V was cut back by 1 base and J by 8 bases. This CDR3 is built from 15 residues. The DNA for the CDR3 is TGTGCCAGCAGCTTAGTAGGCGGGGGGGCGGGTACGCAGTATTTT. The encoded protein is CASSLVGGGAGTQYF.

The chain employs TRBV10-2 and TRBJ1-5, with 7 bases lining up with TRBD1. This CDR3 contains 13 residues. The junction had 1 base not matched to a gene; V was cut back by 4 bases and J by 4 bases. Germline CDR1 WSHSY, CDR2 SAAADI. CDR3 sequence reads: CASSADRNQPQHF. Here the CDR3 DNA reads TGCGCCAGCAGTGCGGACAGGAATCAGCCCCAGCATTTT.

This rearrangement joins TRBV7-2 to TRBJ2-7; tentatively, D is TRBD1 (5 bases). Germline V CDR1 and CDR2: SGHTA, FQGNSA. The CDR3 loop spans 14 amino acids. The V and J ends lost 6 bases and 1 base respectively, with 13 bases between them. The CDR3, as DNA: TGTGCCAGCAGGAAAACAGGCTTGTCCTACGAGCAGTACTTC. Its protein is CASRKTGLSYEQYF. The full variable domain, completed using reference TRBV7-2 and TRBJ2-7, is GAGVSQSPSNKVTEKGKDVELRCDPISGHTALYWYRQSLGQGLEFLIYFQGNSAPDKSGLPSDRFSAERTGGSVSTLTIQRTQQEDSAVYLCASRKTGLSYEQYFGPGTRLTVT.

This clonotype has a count of ten or more. This chain uses TRBV15 with TRBJ2-1, with 10 bases matching TRBD2. The V gene end was trimmed by 4 bases and the J gene end by 6 bases; junction bases not matched to a gene: 6. From germline, CDR1 is LNHNV and CDR2 YYDKDF (reference sequence). The CDR3 runs 15 residues. The DNA for the CDR3 is TGTGCCACCAGCACCGGGACTAGCGTTCTCAATGAGCAGTTCTTC. It is translated as CATSTGTSVLNEQFF.

This clonotype appeared a few times. The junction does not match germline at one end; this may be a read error. The V gene is TRBV7-7, the J gene TRBJ2-1, with 8 bases matching TRBD2. The CDR3 runs 15 residues. Germline-derived CDR1 and CDR2 are SSHAT and FNYEAQ (reference sequence). The CDR3 coding sequence is TGTGCTAGCAGCTTAGCGGCAGCGGGGGAGTATGAGCAGTTCTTC. As protein: CASSLAAAGEYEQFF.

The table lists this clonotype with a few counts. The chain combines TRBV12-5 with TRBJ1-1; the D is unclear. The CDR3 loop spans 14 amino acids. V was shortened by 7 bases and J by 1 base, with 13 bases between the two germline ends. From germline, CDR1 is LGHNT and CDR2 FRNRAP. The DNA of the CDR3 is TGTGCTAGTGCCACGAACAGACAGAACACTGAAGCTTTCTTT. It encodes CASATNRQNTEAFF.

This clonotype was seen only a few times. The V call is TRBV4-2, the J call TRBJ1-1, with 11 nucleotides matching TRBD1. This CDR3 is built from 16 residues. V lost 2 bases, J lost 4 bases, and 6 bases stayed unmatched. Germline CDR1 and CDR2: LGHNA and YNFKEQ. DNA of the CDR3: TGTGCCAGCAGCCAAACGGGACAGGGGGGCGGCACTGAAGCTTTCTTT. Residues: CASSQTGQGGGTEAFF.

V and J are TRBV12-3 or TRBV12-4 and TRBJ2-5; 14 positions match TRBD2. Trimming cost V 5 bases and J 5 bases; bases outside gene matches: 10. The CDR3 extends over 17 amino acids. The CDR3 spells CASSPGLAGGPRETQYF. In DNA form, the CDR3 reads TGTGCCAGCAGTCCAGGACTAGCGGGGGGACCCAGGGAGACCCAGTACTTC.

The rearrangement links TRBV24-1 to TRBJ2-6; 10 positions agree with TRBD1. The V segment lost 4 bases and the J segment 0 bases; nucleotides outside the gene matches: 8. CDR3 length equals 19 residues. The germline gives CDR1 KGHDR, CDR2 SFDVKD. CDR3 region: CATSDHATGGTSGANVLTF. DNA for the CDR3: TGTGCCACCAGTGACCACGCGACAGGGGGCACCTCTGGGGCCAACGTCCTGACTTTC.

The gene calls are TRBV7-2 and TRBJ2-3, with TRBD2 matching over 11 bases. V trimming: 6 bases; J trimming: 5 bases; junction bases outside the gene matches: 7. The CDR3 is 15 amino acids. The germline gives CDR1 SGHTA, CDR2 FQGNSA. Here the CDR3 DNA reads TGTGCCAGCAGGAGTAGCGGGAGGGCCGGAGATACGCAGTATTTT. This codes for CASRSSGRAGDTQYF.

This chain connects TRBV11-2 to TRBJ2-3; tentatively, D is TRBD1 (5 bases). This CDR3 has 15 amino acids. The germline V and J ends were trimmed by 2 bases and 6 bases, with 15 bases remaining between them. Germline CDR1 reads SGHAT; CDR2 reads FQNNGV. The CDR3: CASSLNFGAGDTQYF. The CDR3 bases are TGTGCCAGCAGCTTAAATTTTGGGGCAGGGGATACGCAGTATTTT. Full variable domain (outside the CDR3, taken from reference TRBV11-2 and TRBJ2-3): EAGVAQSPRYKIIEKRQSVAFWCNPISGHATLYWYQQILGQGPKLLIQFQNNGVVDDSQLPKDRFSAERLKGVDSTLKIQPAKLEDSAVYLCASSLNFGAGDTQYFGPGTRLTVL.

This clonotype came up a few times. This sequence joins TRBV12-3 or TRBV12-4 and TRBJ1-1; D is unclear. V shed 1 base and J shed 4 bases, with 10 bases lying between them. The CDR3 has 14 amino acids. CDR3 in DNA: TGTGCCAGCAGTTTAGACAGTTGGAGCACTGAAGCTTTCTTT. Amino acids: CASSLDSWSTEAFF.